The 27 T cell receptor beta chains below come from one sample, sequenced in a study of cytomegalovirus exposure and HLA in healthy donors. Primers for the PCR totalled 60 Vbeta and 13 Jbeta. Libraries were prepared by immunoSEQ multiplex PCR; TCRdb keeps only in-frame clonotypes and omits some of them. The table has 110,000 or so clones, less than 80% seen once. The specimen was PBMCs. These receptor sequences come from a woman in her fifties or sixties in good health and CMV-seropositive.

The rearrangement joins TRBV6-5 to TRBJ2-7, with 9 bases that match TRBD1. J gave up 1 base and V 9 bases, and 7 bases lay outside the gene matches. Germline loops: CDR1 MNHEY, CDR2 SVGAGI. This CDR3 has 14 amino acids. The CDR3 is CASSKDRGSYEQYF. CDR3 coding DNA: TGTGCCAGTTCGAAGGACAGGGGATCCTACGAGCAGTACTTC.

This chain uses TRBV7-9 with TRBJ1-4; perhaps TRBD1 as D (5 bases). The CDR3 runs 13 residues. The V gene lost 6 bases and the J gene lost 8 bases, with 13 bases spanning the gap. From germline, CDR1 is SEHNR and CDR2 FQNEAQ (reference sequence). The CDR3 region is CASSDWGREKLFF. CDR3 sequence (DNA): TGTGCCAGCAGTGACTGGGGCAGGGAAAAACTGTTTTTT.

The chain carries TRBV7-8 and TRBJ1-3, with D hard to call. V lost 6 bases and J lost 0, with 9 bases in between. The CDR3 extends over 14 amino acids. In germline, CDR1 is SGHVS, CDR2 FQNEAQ. In nucleotides, the CDR3 is TGTGCCAGCAGTTCCTGGAGCTCTGGAAACACCATATATTTT. Its protein is CASSSWSSGNTIYF.

On this clone: Other nucleotide sequences in the sample specify the same CDR3. The chain carries TRBV5-1 and TRBJ1-1; D not certain. This CDR3 is 14 amino acids long. Deletions cut 1 base from V and 1 base from J, with 8 bases between. Per germline, CDR1 SGHRS and CDR2 YFSETQ. CDR3 nucleotides: TGCGCCAGCAGCTTGTATCCCGGGAACACTGAAGCTTTCTTT. Translation: CASSLYPGNTEAFF.

The chain recombines TRBV7-9 with TRBJ2-7; D unresolved. Trimming shortened V by 3 bases and J by 6 bases, and 21 bases separated the two germline ends. Germline values: CDR1 SEHNR, CDR2 FQNEAQ (reference sequence). This CDR3 has 16 residues. CDR3 sequence reads: CASSFGTSGPQGEQYF. CDR3 DNA: TGTGCCAGCAGCTTCGGAACGTCAGGTCCACAAGGCGAGCAGTACTTC.

The chain carries TRBV25-1 and TRBJ2-1, with TRBD1 matching 7 bases. The V and J ends lost 5 bases and 6 bases, in that order; junction bases with no gene match: 13. This CDR3 spans 16 amino acids. Per the germline V gene, CDR1 is MGHDK and CDR2 is SYGVNS. The CDR3 loop reads CASSSSAGGTGNEQFF. For the CDR3, the DNA is TGTGCCAGCAGTTCCAGCGCAGGGGGTACGGGCAATGAGCAGTTCTTC.

The CDR3 nucleotides are TGTGCCAGCTCACCACGGACTAGCGGGACTTACGAGCAGTACTTC. Amino acid sequence: CASSPRTSGTYEQYF. The chain is built from TRBV18 and TRBJ2-7; the match to TRBD2 covers 12 bases. The V and J ends lost 1 base and 4 bases, in that order; junction bases with no gene match: 2. Germline values: CDR1 KGHSH, CDR2 LQKENI. This CDR3 contains 15 residues. Based on the CDR3 plus reference TRBV18 and TRBJ2-7, the full variable domain is NAGVMQNPRHLVRRRGQEARLRCSPMKGHSHVYWYRQLPEEGLKFMVYLQKENIIDESGMPKERFSAEFPKEGPSILRIQQVVRGDSAAYFCASSPRTSGTYEQYFGPGTRLTVT.

This clone was seen only a few times. The V call is TRBV19, the J call TRBJ2-5; 8 positions agree with TRBD1. The CDR3 is 15 amino acids. CDR1 and CDR2 (germline): LNHDA, SQIVND (reference sequence). V trimming: 3 bases; J trimming: 4 bases; junction bases outside the gene matches: 7. CDR3 nucleotide sequence: TGTGCCAGTAGTATTTCAGGGGGCGGGCGAGAGACCCAGTACTTC. Its protein product is CASSISGGGRETQYF. Based on the CDR3 plus reference TRBV19 and TRBJ2-5, the full variable domain is DGGITQSPKYLFRKEGQNVTLSCEQNLNHDAMYWYRQDPGQGLRLIYYSQIVNDFQKGDIAEGYSVSREKKESFPLTVTSAQKNPTAFYLCASSISGGGRETQYFGPGTRLLVL.

For this clone: At one boundary the junction diverges from the germline segment, which might be a read error. This chain links TRBV6-1 with TRBJ2-6; D might be TRBD1 (5 bases). The CDR3 contains 14 residues. The germline V gene has CDR1 MNHNS and CDR2 SASEGT. Here the CDR3 reads CASSGNSGANGLTF. The CDR3 nucleotides are TGTGCCAGCAGTGGGAACTCTGGGGCCAACGGCCTGACTTTC.

The chain links TRBV11-2 to TRBJ2-5; 7 bases fit TRBD2. The CDR3 has 14 amino acids. In germline, CDR1 is SGHAT, CDR2 FQNNGV. V shed 1 base, J shed 5 bases, and the junction held 4 bases outside the gene matches. The DNA of the CDR3 is TGTGCCAGCAGCTTAGGACTGGGAGGGGAGACCCAGTACTTC. Translation: CASSLGLGGETQYF. Supplemented by reference TRBV11-2 and TRBJ2-5, the full variable domain reads EAGVAQSPRYKIIEKRQSVAFWCNPISGHATLYWYQQILGQGPKLLIQFQNNGVVDDSQLPKDRFSAERLKGVDSTLKIQPAKLEDSAVYLCASSLGLGGETQYFGPGTRLLVL.

The chain employs TRBV9 and TRBJ2-7; the D gene is possibly TRBD2 (5 bases). The CDR3 sequence is 15 residues long. Between the trimmed V and J ends, which lost 0 bases and 3 bases, there was a span of 13 bases. Germline assignment: CDR1 SGDLS and CDR2 YYNGEE. CDR3: CASSVGGASGYEQYF. For the CDR3, the DNA is TGTGCCAGCAGCGTAGGGGGTGCGAGCGGCTACGAGCAGTACTTC.

V usage is TRBV7-9 and J usage is TRBJ1-5; D not certain. This CDR3 region has 15 residues. V was pared by 5 bases and J by 0 bases, with 11 bases between. Germline CDR1 and CDR2: SEHNR and FQNEAQ (reference sequence). The CDR3 spells CASSAWQDSNQPQHF. CDR3 DNA sequence: TGTGCCAGCAGCGCGTGGCAGGATAGCAATCAGCCCCAGCATTTT. Full variable domain (rest looked up from reference TRBV7-9 and TRBJ1-5): DTGVSQNPRHKITKRGQNVTFRCDPISEHNRLYWYRQTLGQGPEFLTYFQNEAQLEKSRLLSDRFSAERPKGSFSTLEIQRTEQGDSAMYLCASSAWQDSNQPQHFGDGTRLSIL.

The chain is built from TRBV19 and TRBJ2-7; 7 nucleotides match TRBD2. This CDR3 comprises 15 residues. With V trimmed by 1 base and J by 2 bases, 5 bases remained unmatched. Germline CDR1 LNHDA, CDR2 SQIVND (reference sequence). The CDR3 spells CASSIVLAVPYEQYF. The CDR3, as DNA: TGTGCCAGTAGTATAGTTCTAGCGGTCCCCTACGAGCAGTACTTC.

This clone was observed a single time. J is TRBJ2-3 and V is TRBV19, with TRBD1 matching 12 bases. Germline CDR1 and CDR2: LNHDA and SQIVND (reference sequence). After removal of 3 bases from V and 4 bases from J, the junction contained 8 bases not matched to a gene. The CDR3 runs to 17 residues. CDR3 nucleotides: TGTGCCAGTAGTATTGGGACAGGGGGCTTGGTTCCAGATACGCAGTATTTT. Translated: CASSIGTGGLVPDTQYF.

V gene TRBV7-8 combines with J gene TRBJ2-7, with TRBD1 matching over 11 bases. V lost 2 bases, J lost 4 bases, and 4 bases stayed unmatched. The germline gives CDR1 SGHVS, CDR2 FQNEAQ. The CDR3 sequence is 15 residues long. CDR3 in amino acids: CASSLTGQGAYEQYF. CDR3 sequence (DNA): TGTGCCAGCAGCTTAACCGGACAGGGGGCTTACGAGCAGTACTTC.

This clone was seen just once. The V and J genes are TRBV7-9 and TRBJ2-3; no firm D call. Germline-derived CDR1 and CDR2 are SEHNR and FQNEAQ (reference sequence). This CDR3 spans 12 amino acids. Trimming stripped 2 bases from V and 6 bases from J, with 6 bases between. DNA for the CDR3: TGTGCCAGCAGCTTATCCCTCGATACGCAGTATTTT. It encodes CASSLSLDTQYF.

The rearrangement joins TRBV2 to TRBJ2-3; D might be TRBD2 (6 bases). Per germline, CDR1 SNHLY and CDR2 FYNNEI. The CDR3 loop spans 13 amino acids. V was trimmed by 8 bases and J by 4 bases, leaving 13 bases between them. CDR3 amino acids: CASATRGPDTQYF. The CDR3 nucleotides are TGTGCCAGCGCGACGCGGGGACCAGATACGCAGTATTTT.

CDR3 sequence reads: CASSLSQNTEAFF. As DNA, the CDR3 is TGCGCCAGCAGCTTGAGCCAGAACACTGAAGCTTTCTTT. The chain uses TRBV5-1 and TRBJ1-1; no reliable D call. Trimming stripped 1 base from V and 1 base from J, with 5 bases between. There are 13 residues in the CDR3. Germline-derived CDR1 and CDR2 are SGHRS and YFSETQ.

The CDR3 region is CASRRGLAGGPGELFF. CDR3 nucleotide sequence: TGTGCCAGCAGACGAGGACTAGCGGGAGGGCCCGGGGAGCTGTTTTTT. The J gene is TRBJ2-2, the V gene TRBV11-2; the match to TRBD2 covers 15 bases. This CDR3 region has 16 residues. In germline, CDR1 is SGHAT, CDR2 FQNNGV. V lost 6 bases to trimming and J lost 6 bases; unmatched junction nucleotides: 5.

With respect to this clone: The junction does not match germline at one end; this may be a read error. The V call is TRBV15, the J call TRBJ2-1; D is perhaps TRBD2 (5 bases). Germline V gene data show CDR1 as LNHNV and CDR2 as YYDKDF (reference sequence). The CDR3 is 14 residues long. The CDR3 bases are TGTGCCACCAGCGGTTCGAGGGTCTACAATGAGCGGTTCTTC. This translates into CATSGSRVYNERFF.

The chain combines TRBV5-6 with TRBJ2-5, with TRBD2 matching 12 bases. This CDR3 has 18 amino acids. V shed 1 base, J shed 6 bases, and the junction held 13 bases outside the gene matches. Germline CDR1 and CDR2: SGHDT and YYEEEE. CDR3 amino acids: CASSLRTSGIGWVKTQYF. CDR3 nucleotide sequence: TGTGCCAGCAGCTTGAGGACTAGCGGGATCGGTTGGGTAAAGACCCAGTACTTC. Full variable domain (rest looked up from reference TRBV5-6 and TRBJ2-5): DAGVTQSPTHLIKTRGQQVTLRCSPKSGHDTVSWYQQALGQGPQFIFQYYEEEERQRGNFPDRFSGHQFPNYSSELNVNALLLGDSALYLCASSLRTSGIGWVKTQYFGPGTRLLVL.

The CDR3 loop is CASSSRPGLQETQYF. Here the CDR3 DNA reads TGTGCCAGCAGCTCCCGACCGGGACTTCAAGAGACCCAGTACTTC. The genes are TRBV7-6 and TRBJ2-5; D is possibly TRBD2 (6 bases). V was cut by 4 bases and J by 2 bases, with 14 bases left in between. Germline V CDR1 and CDR2: SGHVS, FNYEAQ. CDR3 length equals 15 residues.

This clone occurred a few times. The rearrangement uses TRBV27 and TRBJ2-1; the D is unclear. Trimming took 7 bases from V and 4 from J, leaving 5 bases between them. This CDR3 comprises 11 residues. Per germline, CDR1 MNHEY and CDR2 SMNVEV (reference sequence). In DNA form, the CDR3 reads TGTGCCAGCACTCCTTACAATGAGCAGTTCTTC. It is translated as CASTPYNEQFF.

J is TRBJ1-1 and V is TRBV19; 9 positions match TRBD1. V was clipped by 5 bases and J by 6 bases; unmatched bases: 7. Germline V lookup: CDR1 LNHDA, CDR2 SQIVND (reference sequence). The CDR3 extends over 14 amino acids. The CDR3 loop reads CASSYTGGLSEAFF. The CDR3 DNA reads as TGTGCCAGTAGTTATACAGGGGGCCTATCTGAAGCTTTCTTT.

This chain uses TRBV7-9 with TRBJ1-2; perhaps TRBD1 as D (5 bases). There are 15 residues in the CDR3. Trimming stripped 3 bases from V and 4 bases from J, with 15 bases between. Germline-derived CDR1 and CDR2 are SEHNR and FQNEAQ (reference sequence). CDR3 residues: CASSFADRTLYGYTF. The DNA of the CDR3 is TGTGCCAGCAGCTTCGCGGATAGGACACTCTATGGCTACACCTTC.

This clone was recorded a few times. The J gene is TRBJ2-2, the V gene TRBV6-5, with 8 bases lining up with TRBD2. Germline assignment: CDR1 MNHEY and CDR2 SVGAGI. The CDR3 consists of 15 residues. The V and J ends lost 9 bases and 4 bases, in that order; junction bases with no gene match: 10. The CDR3 sequence: CASYRGGLGTGELFF. In DNA, the CDR3 is TGTGCCAGTTACCGGGGGGGCCTCGGCACCGGGGAGCTGTTTTTT.

As for this clone: In the same sample, other DNA sequences code for this CDR3. This chain connects TRBV6-1 to TRBJ1-5; D uncertain. V gave up 3 bases and J gave up 5 bases, with 8 bases separating them. The CDR3 loop spans 13 amino acids. The V gene's germline CDR1 is MNHNS and CDR2 SASEGT. As DNA, the CDR3 is TGTGCCAGCAGTGATTCGGGTGATCAGCCCCAGCATTTT. Translating gives CASSDSGDQPQHF.